Described below is a single TCR beta chain sequence and its context. What it binds is not known. Both 60 Vbeta primers and 13 Jbeta primers went into the PCR. Clones were sequenced by immunoSEQ multiplex PCR, and TCRdb holds only the in-frame ones, with some missing. The sample has roughly 250,000 clones; about 83% are singletons. From germline, CDR1 is SEHNR and CDR2 FQNEAQ (reference sequence). Trimming cost V 6 bases and J 0 bases, with 18 bases left between them. The CDR3 covers 16 residues. This entry comes from a study of cytomegalovirus exposure and HLA in healthy donors. Overall study results and limits: What a later analysis showed was that several of the most significant clusters appeared linked to common viral pathogens. HLA restriction was apparent for most CMV-associated TCR beta chains in a later analysis.

The origin of this receptor is a woman between 35 and 50 years old in good health and CMV-seropositive. This sequence joins TRBV7-9 and TRBJ2-7; D possibly corresponds to TRBD1 (8 bases). The sequencing sample was made of PBMCs. The CDR3 loop is CASSYGQGGGSYEQYF. The DNA for the CDR3 is TGTGCCAGCAGTTACGGACAGGGAGGGGGCTCCTACGAGCAGTACTTC. Full variable domain (rest looked up from reference TRBV7-9 and TRBJ2-7): DTGVSQNPRHKITKRGQNVTFRCDPISEHNRLYWYRQTLGQGPEFLTYFQNEAQLEKSRLLSDRFSAERPKGSFSTLEIQRTEQGDSAMYLCASSYGQGGGSYEQYFGPGTRLTVT.